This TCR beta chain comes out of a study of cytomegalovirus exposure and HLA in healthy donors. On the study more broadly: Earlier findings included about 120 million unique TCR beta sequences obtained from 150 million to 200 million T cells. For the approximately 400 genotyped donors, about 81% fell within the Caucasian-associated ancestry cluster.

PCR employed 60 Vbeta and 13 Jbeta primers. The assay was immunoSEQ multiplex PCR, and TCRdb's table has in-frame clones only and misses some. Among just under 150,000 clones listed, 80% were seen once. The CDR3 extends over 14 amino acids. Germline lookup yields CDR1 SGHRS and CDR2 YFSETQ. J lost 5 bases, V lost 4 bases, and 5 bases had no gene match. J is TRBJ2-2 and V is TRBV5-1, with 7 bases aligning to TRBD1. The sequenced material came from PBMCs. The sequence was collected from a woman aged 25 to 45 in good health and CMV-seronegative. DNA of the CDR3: TGCGCCAGCAGCCGTACAGGGGAAACCGGGGAGCTGTTTTTT. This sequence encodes CASSRTGETGELFF.